Listed here are 14 T cell receptor beta chains from one sample, sequenced in a study of blood T cell repertoires in COVID-19. The data were produced by immunoSEQ multiplex PCR, yet TCRdb's version contains in-frame clones alone and is incomplete. The sample contains a few hundred thousand clones, 75% to 90% of which appear only once. The sample consisted of PBMCs or T cells enriched from blood (not recorded which). These receptors came from a woman between 50 and 59 years old who had recovered from COVID-19.

The chain recombines TRBV28 with TRBJ2-1; TRBD2 matches at 11 bases. This CDR3 has 15 residues. The V gene end was trimmed by 7 bases and the J gene end by 5 bases; junction bases not matched to a gene: 7. Germline-derived CDR1 and CDR2 are MDHEN and SYDVKM. CDR3 region: CASTPGLADNNEQFF. Here the CDR3 DNA reads TGTGCCAGCACCCCGGGACTAGCGGATAACAATGAGCAGTTCTTC.

The rearrangement joins TRBV4-2 to TRBJ2-1; D call uncertain. Germline V gene sequence: CDR1 LGHNA, CDR2 YNFKEQ. The V and J ends lost 4 bases and 0 bases respectively, with 16 bases between them. The CDR3 spans 17 residues. CDR3 protein: CASSLLAAESSYNEQFF. Here the CDR3 DNA reads TGTGCCAGCAGCCTTCTGGCCGCGGAAAGCTCCTACAATGAGCAGTTCTTC.

The chain carries TRBV27 and TRBJ1-2; 7 bases are a match to TRBD1. Germline-derived CDR1 and CDR2 are MNHEY and SMNVEV (reference sequence). The CDR3 has 14 residues. The V gene end was trimmed by 3 bases and the J gene end by 3 bases; junction bases not matched to a gene: 4. CDR3 in DNA: TGTGCCAGCAGTTTTCTTGGACAGGACTATGGCTACACCTTC. Protein product: CASSFLGQDYGYTF.

The chain is built from TRBV7-9 and TRBJ2-7, with 10 bases that match TRBD1. This CDR3 spans 13 amino acids. The J segment lost 4 bases and the V segment lost 7 bases, leaving 4 bases of the junction unmatched. Germline V gene lookup returns CDR1 SEHNR and CDR2 FQNEAQ (reference sequence). The CDR3 here is CASTLGQGYEQYF. The CDR3 coding sequence is TGTGCCAGCACCCTGGGACAGGGGTACGAGCAGTACTTC.

The chain couples TRBV28 to TRBJ2-1; the match to TRBD2 covers 8 bases. The trim removed 9 bases at V and 14 bases at J, leaving 21 bases unmatched. The length of the CDR3 is 15 residues. Germline V lookup: CDR1 MDHEN, CDR2 SYDVKM. This chain's CDR3 is CASSSSGGAGAWEFF. In DNA, the CDR3 is TGTGCCAGTTCATCCTCAGGAGGAGCGGGAGCATGGGAGTTCTTC.

This clone was picked up one time. The genes are TRBV28 and TRBJ1-2, with TRBD1 matching over 7 bases. The CDR3 is 12 amino acids. With 4 bases clipped from V and 6 bases from J, the junction kept 2 bases outside the gene matches. Germline CDR1 and CDR2: MDHEN and SYDVKM. CDR3 sequence: CASSSTGNGYTF. Here the CDR3 DNA reads TGTGCCAGCAGTTCGACAGGGAATGGCTACACCTTC.

V and J are TRBV7-2 and TRBJ2-2; 7 bases align to TRBD1. The CDR3 has 14 residues. V shed 7 bases and J 0 bases; nucleotides not matched to a gene: 2. Germline values: CDR1 SGHTA, CDR2 FQGNSA. CDR3 sequence (DNA): TGTGCCAGCATCGGACAGGCGAACACCGGGGAGCTGTTTTTT. Encoded protein: CASIGQANTGELFF.

The rearrangement joins TRBV11-2 to TRBJ1-4; D unresolved. The CDR3 extends over 16 amino acids. The germline V gene encodes CDR1 SGHAT and CDR2 FQNNGV. Trimming shortened V by 1 base and J by 1 base, and 10 bases separated the two germline ends. CDR3 bases: TGTGCCAGCAGCTTAGCCGCAGGTGGAACTAATGAAAAACTGTTTTTT. Its translation is CASSLAAGGTNEKLFF.

V and J are TRBV19 and TRBJ1-2; 7 bases match TRBD1. The V gene end was trimmed by 5 bases and the J gene end by 1 base; junction bases not matched to a gene: 4. Germline CDR1 and CDR2: LNHDA and SQIVND (reference sequence). The CDR3 is made up of 14 amino acids. The CDR3 is CASSGTADNYGYTF. DNA for the CDR3: TGTGCCAGTAGTGGGACAGCCGATAACTATGGCTACACCTTC.

The rearrangement links TRBV5-1 to TRBJ2-2; D gene uncertain. Per the germline V gene, CDR1 is SGHRS and CDR2 is YFSETQ. The CDR3 length is 13 residues. V was shortened by 1 base and J by 4 bases, with 5 bases between the two germline ends. The CDR3 loop is CASSLFGTGELFF. In DNA, the CDR3 is TGCGCCAGCAGCTTGTTCGGCACCGGGGAGCTGTTTTTT. The full variable domain, its missing parts supplied by reference TRBV5-1 and TRBJ2-2, is KAGVTQTPRYLIKTRGQQVTLSCSPISGHRSVSWYQQTPGQGLQFLFEYFSETQRNKGNFPGRFSGRQFSNSRSEMNVSTLELGDSALYLCASSLFGTGELFFGEGSRLTVL.

J is TRBJ2-3 and V is TRBV12-3 or TRBV12-4; D is ambiguous. The CDR3 has 13 residues. Trimming took off 3 bases at V and 4 bases at J, with 8 bases between the two ends. The CDR3 nucleotides are TGTGCCAGCAGTTTTAGTACCGCAGATACGCAGTATTTT. Residues: CASSFSTADTQYF.

This clone appeared once. The V gene is TRBV5-1, the J gene TRBJ2-2; 7 bases fit TRBD1. The germline V gene has CDR1 SGHRS and CDR2 YFSETQ. This CDR3 region has 15 residues. Losses at the gene ends were 3 bases for V and 2 bases for J; bases not matched to a gene: 4. The CDR3 is CASSSGTENTGELFF. CDR3 nucleotides: TGCGCCAGCAGCTCCGGGACAGAAAACACCGGGGAGCTGTTTTTT. Combining the CDR3 with reference TRBV5-1 and TRBJ2-2 gives the whole variable domain KAGVTQTPRYLIKTRGQQVTLSCSPISGHRSVSWYQQTPGQGLQFLFEYFSETQRNKGNFPGRFSGRQFSNSRSEMNVSTLELGDSALYLCASSSGTENTGELFFGEGSRLTVL.

The rearrangement uses TRBV7-8 and TRBJ1-4, with 10 bases that match TRBD1. CDR1 is SGHVS, CDR2 FQNEAQ, per germline. With V trimmed by 5 bases and J by 6 bases, 3 bases remained unmatched. CDR3 length equals 14 residues. DNA of the CDR3: TGTGCCAGCAGCCCGACAGGGGGCTATGAAAAACTGTTTTTT. This translates into CASSPTGGYEKLFF. Using reference TRBV7-8 and TRBJ1-4 for the parts outside the CDR3, the full variable domain is GAGVSQSPRYKVAKRGQDVALRCDPISGHVSLFWYQQALGQGPEFLTYFQNEAQLDKSGLPSDRFFAERPEGSVSTLKIQRTQQEDSAVYLCASSPTGGYEKLFFGSGTQLSVL.

The V gene is TRBV3-1 (or the pseudogene TRBV3-2), the J gene TRBJ1-2; 10 bases are a match to TRBD1. CDR1 is LGHDT and CDR2 is YNNKEL in the germline V gene (reference sequence). V was pared by 3 bases and J by 11 bases, with 12 bases of the junction left unmatched. The CDR3 loop spans 15 amino acids. The CDR3 DNA reads TGTGCCAGCAGCCATACAACCGGGACAGGGGCTATTTACACCTTC. It yields the protein CASSHTTGTGAIYTF.